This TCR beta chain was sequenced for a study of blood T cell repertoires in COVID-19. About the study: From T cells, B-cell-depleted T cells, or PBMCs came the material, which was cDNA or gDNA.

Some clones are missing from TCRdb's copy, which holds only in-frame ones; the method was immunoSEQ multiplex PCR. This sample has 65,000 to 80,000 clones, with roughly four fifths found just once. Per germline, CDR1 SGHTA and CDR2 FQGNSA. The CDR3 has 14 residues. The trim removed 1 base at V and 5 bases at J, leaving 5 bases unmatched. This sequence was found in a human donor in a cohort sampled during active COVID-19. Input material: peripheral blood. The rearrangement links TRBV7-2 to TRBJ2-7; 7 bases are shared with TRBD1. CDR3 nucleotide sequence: TGTGCCAGCAGCTTAGGACGACAGGGACACGAGCAGTACTTC. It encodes CASSLGRQGHEQYF.